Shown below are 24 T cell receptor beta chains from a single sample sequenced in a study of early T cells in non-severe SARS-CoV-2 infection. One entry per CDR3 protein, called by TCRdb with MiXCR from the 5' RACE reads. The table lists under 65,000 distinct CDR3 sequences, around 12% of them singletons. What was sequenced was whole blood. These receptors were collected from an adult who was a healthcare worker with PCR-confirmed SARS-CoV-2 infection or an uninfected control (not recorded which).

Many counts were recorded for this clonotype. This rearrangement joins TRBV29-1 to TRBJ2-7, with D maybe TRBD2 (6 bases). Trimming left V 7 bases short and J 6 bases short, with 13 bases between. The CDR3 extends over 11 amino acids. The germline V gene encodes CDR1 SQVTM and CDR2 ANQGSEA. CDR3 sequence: CSGGTRREQYF. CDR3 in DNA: TGCAGCGGCGGGACTCGACGCGAGCAGTACTTC.

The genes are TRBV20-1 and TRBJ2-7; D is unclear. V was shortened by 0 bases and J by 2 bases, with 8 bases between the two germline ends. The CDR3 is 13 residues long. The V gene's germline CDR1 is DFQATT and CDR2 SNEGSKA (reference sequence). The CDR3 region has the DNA TGCAGTGCTAGAGAGGGGTTCACCTACGAGCAGTACTTC. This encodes CSAREGFTYEQYF.

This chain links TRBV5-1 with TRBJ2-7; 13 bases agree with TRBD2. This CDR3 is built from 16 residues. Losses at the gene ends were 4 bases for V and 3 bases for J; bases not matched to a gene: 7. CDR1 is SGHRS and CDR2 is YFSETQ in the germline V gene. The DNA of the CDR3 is TGCGCCAGCAGCGGACGGACTAGCGGGAGTAACTACGAGCAGTACTTC. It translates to CASSGRTSGSNYEQYF. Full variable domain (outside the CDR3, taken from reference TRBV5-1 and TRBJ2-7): KAGVTQTPRYLIKTRGQQVTLSCSPISGHRSVSWYQQTPGQGLQFLFEYFSETQRNKGNFPGRFSGRQFSNSRSEMNVSTLELGDSALYLCASSGRTSGSNYEQYFGPGTRLTVT.

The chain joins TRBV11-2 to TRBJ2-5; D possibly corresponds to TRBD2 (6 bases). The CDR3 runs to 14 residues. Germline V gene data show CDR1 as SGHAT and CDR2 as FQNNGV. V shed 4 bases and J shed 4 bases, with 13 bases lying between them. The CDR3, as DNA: TGTGCCAGCAGCTCGGGACTCCACCGAGAGACCCAGTACTTC. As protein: CASSSGLHRETQYF.

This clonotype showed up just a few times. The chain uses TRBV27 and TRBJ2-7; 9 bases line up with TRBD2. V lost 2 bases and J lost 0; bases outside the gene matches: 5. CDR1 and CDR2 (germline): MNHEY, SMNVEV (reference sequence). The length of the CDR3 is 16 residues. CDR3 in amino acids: CASSLLAGTLSYEQYF. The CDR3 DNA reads TGTGCCAGCAGTTTACTAGCGGGGACACTCTCCTACGAGCAGTACTTC.

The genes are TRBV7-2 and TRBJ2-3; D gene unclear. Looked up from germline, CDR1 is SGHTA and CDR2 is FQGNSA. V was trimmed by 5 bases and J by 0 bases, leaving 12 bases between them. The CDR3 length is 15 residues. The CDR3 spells CASSTEQISTDTQYF. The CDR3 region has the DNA TGTGCCAGCAGCACAGAACAGATTAGCACAGATACGCAGTATTTT.

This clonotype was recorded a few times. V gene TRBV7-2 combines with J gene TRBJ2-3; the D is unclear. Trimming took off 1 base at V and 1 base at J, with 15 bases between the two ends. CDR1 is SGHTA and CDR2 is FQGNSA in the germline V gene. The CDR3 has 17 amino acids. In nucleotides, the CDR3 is TGTGCCAGCAGCTTAGAGGTGTGGCAATACGGCACAGATACGCAGTATTTT. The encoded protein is CASSLEVWQYGTDTQYF.

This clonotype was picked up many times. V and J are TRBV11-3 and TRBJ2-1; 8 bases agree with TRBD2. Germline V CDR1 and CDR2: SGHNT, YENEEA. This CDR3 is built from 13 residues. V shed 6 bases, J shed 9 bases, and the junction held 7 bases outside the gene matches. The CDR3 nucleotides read TGTGCCAGCAGGCGGACTAGCAGCGGTGAGCAGTTCTTC. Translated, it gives CASRRTSSGEQFF.

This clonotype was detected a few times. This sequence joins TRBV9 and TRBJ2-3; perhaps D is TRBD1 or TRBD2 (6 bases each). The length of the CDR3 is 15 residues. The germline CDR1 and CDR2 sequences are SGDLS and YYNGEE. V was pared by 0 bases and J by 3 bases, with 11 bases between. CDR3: CASSVDRGPTDTQYF. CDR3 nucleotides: TGTGCCAGCAGCGTAGACCGGGGGCCTACAGATACGCAGTATTTT.

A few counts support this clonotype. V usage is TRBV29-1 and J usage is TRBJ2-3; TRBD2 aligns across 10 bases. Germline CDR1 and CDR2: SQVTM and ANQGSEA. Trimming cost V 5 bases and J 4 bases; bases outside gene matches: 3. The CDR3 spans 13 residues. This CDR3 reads CSVPSGSSDTQYF. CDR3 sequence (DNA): TGCAGCGTTCCTAGCGGGAGTTCAGATACGCAGTATTTT.

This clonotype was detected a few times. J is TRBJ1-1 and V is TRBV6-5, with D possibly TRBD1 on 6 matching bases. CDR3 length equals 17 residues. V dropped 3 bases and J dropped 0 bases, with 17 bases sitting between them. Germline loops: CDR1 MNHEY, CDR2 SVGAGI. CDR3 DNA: TGTGCCAGCAGTTATGGAGGGGGATCGGCTATGAACACTGAAGCTTTCTTT. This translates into CASSYGGGSAMNTEAFF.

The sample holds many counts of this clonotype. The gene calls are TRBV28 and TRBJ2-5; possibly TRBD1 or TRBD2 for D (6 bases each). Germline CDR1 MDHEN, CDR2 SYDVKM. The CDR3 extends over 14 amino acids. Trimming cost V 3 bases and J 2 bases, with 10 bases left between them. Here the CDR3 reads CASSFVGGQETQYF. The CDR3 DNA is TGTGCCAGCAGTTTTGTAGGGGGGCAAGAGACCCAGTACTTC.

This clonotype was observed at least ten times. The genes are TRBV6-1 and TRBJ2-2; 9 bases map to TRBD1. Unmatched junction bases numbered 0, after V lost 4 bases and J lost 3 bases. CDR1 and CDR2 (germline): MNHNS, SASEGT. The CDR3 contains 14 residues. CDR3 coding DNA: TGTGCCAGCAGTGGGACAGGGGACACCGGGGAGCTGTTTTTT. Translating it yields CASSGTGDTGELFF.

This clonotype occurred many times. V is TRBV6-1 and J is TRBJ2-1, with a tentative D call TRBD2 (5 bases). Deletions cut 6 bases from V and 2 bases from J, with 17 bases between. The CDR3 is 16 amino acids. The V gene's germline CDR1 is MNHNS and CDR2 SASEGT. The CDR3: CASSGLKAQAYNEQFF. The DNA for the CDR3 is TGTGCCAGCAGCGGACTCAAAGCCCAAGCCTACAATGAGCAGTTCTTC.

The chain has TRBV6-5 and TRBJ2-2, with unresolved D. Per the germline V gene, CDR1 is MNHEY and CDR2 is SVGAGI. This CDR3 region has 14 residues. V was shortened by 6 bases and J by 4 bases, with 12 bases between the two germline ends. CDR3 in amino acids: CASRLTTFTGELFF. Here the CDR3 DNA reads TGTGCCAGCAGGCTTACTACTTTCACCGGGGAGCTGTTTTTT.

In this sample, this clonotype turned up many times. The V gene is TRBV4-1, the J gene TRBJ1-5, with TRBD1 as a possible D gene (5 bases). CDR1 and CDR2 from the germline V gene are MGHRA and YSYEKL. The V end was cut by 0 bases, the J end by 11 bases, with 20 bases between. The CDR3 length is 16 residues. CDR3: CASSQDSGTGLVAQHF. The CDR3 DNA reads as TGCGCCAGCAGCCAAGATTCAGGGACGGGTTTGGTGGCCCAGCATTTT.

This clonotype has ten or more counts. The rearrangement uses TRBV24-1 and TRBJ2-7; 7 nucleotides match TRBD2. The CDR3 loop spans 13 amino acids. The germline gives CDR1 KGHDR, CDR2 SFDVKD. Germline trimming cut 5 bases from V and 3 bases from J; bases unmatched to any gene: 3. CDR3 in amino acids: CATSGSGDYEQYF. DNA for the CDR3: TGTGCCACCAGTGGGAGCGGGGACTACGAGCAGTACTTC.

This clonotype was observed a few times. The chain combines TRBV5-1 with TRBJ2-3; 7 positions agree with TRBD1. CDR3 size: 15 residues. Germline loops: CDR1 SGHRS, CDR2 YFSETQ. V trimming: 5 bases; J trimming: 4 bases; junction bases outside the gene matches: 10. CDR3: CASSLRGPPADTQYF. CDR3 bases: TGCGCCAGCAGTTTAAGGGGGCCTCCCGCAGATACGCAGTATTTT.

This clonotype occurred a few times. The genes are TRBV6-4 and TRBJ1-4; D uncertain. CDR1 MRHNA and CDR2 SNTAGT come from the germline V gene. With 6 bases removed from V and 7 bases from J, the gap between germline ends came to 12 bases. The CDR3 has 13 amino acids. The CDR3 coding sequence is TGTGCCAGCAGCCGCACCGGGTCTGAAAAACTGTTTTTT. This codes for CASSRTGSEKLFF.

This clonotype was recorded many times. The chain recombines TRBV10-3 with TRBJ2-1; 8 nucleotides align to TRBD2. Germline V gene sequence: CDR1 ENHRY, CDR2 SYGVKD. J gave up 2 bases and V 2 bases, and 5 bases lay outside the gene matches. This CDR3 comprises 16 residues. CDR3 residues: CAISEGAGGTYNEQFF. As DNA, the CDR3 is TGTGCCATCAGTGAGGGCGCGGGAGGCACCTACAATGAGCAGTTCTTC.

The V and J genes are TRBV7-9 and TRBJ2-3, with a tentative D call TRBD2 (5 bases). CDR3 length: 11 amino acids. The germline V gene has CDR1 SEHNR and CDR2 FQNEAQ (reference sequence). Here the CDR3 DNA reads TGTGCACACGGGGGCACAGATACGCAGTATTTT. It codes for CAHGGTDTQYF.

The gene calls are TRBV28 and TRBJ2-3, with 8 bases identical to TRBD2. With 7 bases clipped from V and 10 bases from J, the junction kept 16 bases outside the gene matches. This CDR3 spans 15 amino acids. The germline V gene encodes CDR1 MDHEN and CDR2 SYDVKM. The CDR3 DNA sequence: TGTGCCAGCACCCCAAGGCCGGGAGGGCCGGTAGCGCAGTATTTT. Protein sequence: CASTPRPGGPVAQYF.

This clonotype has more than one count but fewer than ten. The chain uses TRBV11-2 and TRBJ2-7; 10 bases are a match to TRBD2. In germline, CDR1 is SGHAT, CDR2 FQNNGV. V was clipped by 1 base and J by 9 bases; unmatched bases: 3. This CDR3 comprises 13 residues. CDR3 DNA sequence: TGTGCCAGCAGCTTAGGGGGACTAGCGTGGCAGTACTTC. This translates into CASSLGGLAWQYF.

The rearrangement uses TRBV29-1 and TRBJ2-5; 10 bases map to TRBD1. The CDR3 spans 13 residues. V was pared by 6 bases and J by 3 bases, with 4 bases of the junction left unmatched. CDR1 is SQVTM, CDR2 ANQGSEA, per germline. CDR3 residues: CSVLTGGEETQYF. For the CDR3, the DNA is TGCAGCGTCCTGACAGGGGGCGAAGAGACCCAGTACTTC.